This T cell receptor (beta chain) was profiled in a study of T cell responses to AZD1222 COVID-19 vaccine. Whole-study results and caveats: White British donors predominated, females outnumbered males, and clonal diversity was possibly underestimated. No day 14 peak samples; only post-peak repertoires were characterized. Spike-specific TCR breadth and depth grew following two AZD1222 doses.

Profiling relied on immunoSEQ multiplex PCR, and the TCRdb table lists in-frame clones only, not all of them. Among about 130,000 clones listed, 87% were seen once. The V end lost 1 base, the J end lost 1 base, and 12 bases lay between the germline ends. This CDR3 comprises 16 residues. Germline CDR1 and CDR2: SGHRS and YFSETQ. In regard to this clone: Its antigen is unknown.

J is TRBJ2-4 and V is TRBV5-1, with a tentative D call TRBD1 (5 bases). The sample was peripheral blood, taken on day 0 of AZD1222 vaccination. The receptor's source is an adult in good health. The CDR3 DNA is TGCGCCAGCAGCTTGTCCAGGGATCGGGCCAAAAACATTCAGTACTTC. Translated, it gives CASSLSRDRAKNIQYF.